The T cell receptor beta chain described here comes from a study of regulatory T cells in long-lasting Graves disease. Study at large: Patients newly diagnosed with Graves' had been on antithyroid drugs for under 3 months.

Sample time point: newly diagnosed GD, antithyroid drugs for less than 3 months. Preparation of the TCR library used RNA extracted from PBMCs. Germline V gene lookup returns CDR1 MDHEN and CDR2 SYDVKM. Trimming cost V 3 bases and J 9 bases; bases outside gene matches: 1. The CDR3 contains 11 residues. Study-level results: There were preferences for TRBV28, TRBJ1-2 and TRBJ2-5 in persistent disease. Because few samples were included, accuracy may have been lower. The work looked only at peripheral blood and did not look at thyroid tissue.

About this clonotype itself: Its specificity is not known.

Library construction for TCR beta used iRepertoire HTBI primers and Arm-PCR of CDR3 regions. MiXCR, applied by TCRdb to the multiplex PCR reads, yields one record per CDR3 protein. This table holds 300,000 to 400,000 distinct CDR3 sequences, around 15% found once. This sample was shared with a second study, whose subject was T cells in Graves' hyperthyroidism and ophthalmopathy.

The sequencing used peripheral blood mononuclear cells (PBMCs), collected at new diagnosis, from a patient treated with antithyroid drugs. The V gene is TRBV28, the J gene TRBJ2-5, with 7 bases fitting TRBD2. The clonotype was recovered from a man aged 40-55 years with Graves disease. Here the CDR3 reads CASSFGGSQYF. For the CDR3, the DNA is TGTGCCAGCAGTTTCGGGGGGTCCCAGTACTTC. Complete variable domain (other parts from reference TRBV28 and TRBJ2-5): DVKVTQSSRYLVKRTGEKVFLECVQDMDHENMFWYRQDPGLGLRLIYFSYDVKMKEKGDIPEGYSVSREKKERFSLILESASTNQTSMYLCASSFGGSQYFGPGTRLLVL.